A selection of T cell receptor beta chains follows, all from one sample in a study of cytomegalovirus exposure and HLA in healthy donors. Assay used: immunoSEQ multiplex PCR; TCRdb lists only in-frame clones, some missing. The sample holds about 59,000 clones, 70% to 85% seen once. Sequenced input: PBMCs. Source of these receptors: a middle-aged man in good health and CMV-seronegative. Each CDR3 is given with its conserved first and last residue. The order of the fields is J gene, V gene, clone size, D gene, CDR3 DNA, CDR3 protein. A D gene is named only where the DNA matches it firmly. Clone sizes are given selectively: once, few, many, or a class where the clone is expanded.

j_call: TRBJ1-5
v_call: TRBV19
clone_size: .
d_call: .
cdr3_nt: TGTGCCAGTAGCCACGACAGTGGCAATTTGCCCCAGCATTTT
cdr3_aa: CASSHDSGNLPQHF

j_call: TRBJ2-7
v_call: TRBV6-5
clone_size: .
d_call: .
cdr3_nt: TGTGCCAGCAGTTACACACAGGGTTCCTACGAGCAGTACTTC
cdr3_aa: CASSYTQGSYEQYF

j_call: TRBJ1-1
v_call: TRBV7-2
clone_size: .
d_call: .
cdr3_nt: TGTGCCAGCAGCTTAGCGAGGTGGAGTGAAGCTTTCTTT
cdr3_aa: CASSLARWSEAFF

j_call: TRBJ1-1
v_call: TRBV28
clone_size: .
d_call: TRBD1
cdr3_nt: TGTGCCAGCATCACCAACCCCCTAGACAGGGGCCCGAACACTGAAGCTTTCTTT
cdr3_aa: CASITNPLDRGPNTEAFF

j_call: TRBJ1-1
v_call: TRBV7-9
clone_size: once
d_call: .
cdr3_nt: TGTGCCAGCAGCTTAGGGGGCACGAACACTGAAGCTTTCTTT
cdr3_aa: CASSLGGTNTEAFF

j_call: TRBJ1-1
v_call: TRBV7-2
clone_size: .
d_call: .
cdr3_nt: TGTGCCAGCAGCTTGCGTATCGACAGTGAAGCTTTCTTT
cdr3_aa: CASSLRIDSEAFF

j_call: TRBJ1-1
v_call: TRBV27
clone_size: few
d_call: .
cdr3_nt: TGTGCCAGCCATGCCTTAGCGGTCAACACTGAAGCTTTCTTT
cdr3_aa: CASHALAVNTEAFF

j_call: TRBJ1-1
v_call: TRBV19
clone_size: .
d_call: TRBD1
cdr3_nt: TGTGCCAGTGACCGGACAGGGGGCGGTGGGGGAGCTGAAGCTTTCTTT
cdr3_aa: CASDRTGGGGGAEAFF

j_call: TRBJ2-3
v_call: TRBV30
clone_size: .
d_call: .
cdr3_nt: TGTGCCTGGAGTTTGGAACAGTATAGCACAGATACGCAGTATTTT
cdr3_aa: CAWSLEQYSTDTQYF

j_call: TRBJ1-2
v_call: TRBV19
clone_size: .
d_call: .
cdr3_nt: TGTGCCAGTAGTATCGCAGGGACTGACTATGGCTACACCTTC
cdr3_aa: CASSIAGTDYGYTF

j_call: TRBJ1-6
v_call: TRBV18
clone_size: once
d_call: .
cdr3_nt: TGTGCCAGCTCACCCAAGGAGAGTTCACCCCTCCACTTT
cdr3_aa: CASSPKESSPLHF

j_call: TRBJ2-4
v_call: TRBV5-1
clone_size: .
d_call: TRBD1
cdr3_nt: TGCGCCAGCAGCTCTCGGACAGGGGGGAACAAAAACATTCAGTACTTC
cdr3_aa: CASSSRTGGNKNIQYF

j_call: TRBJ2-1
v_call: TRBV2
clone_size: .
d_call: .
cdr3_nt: TGTGCCAGCGAGGCGGGACTCTCCTACAATGAGCAGTTCTTC
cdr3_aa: CASEAGLSYNEQFF

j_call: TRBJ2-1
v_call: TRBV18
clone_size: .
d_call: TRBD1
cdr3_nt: TGTGCCAGCTCACGTACGGGACAGGGGGCAAATGAGCAGTTCTTC
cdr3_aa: CASSRTGQGANEQFF

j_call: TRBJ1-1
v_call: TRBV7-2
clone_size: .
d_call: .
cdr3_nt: TGTGCCAGCAGCTTAGATTTCGTCGAGGCTTTCTTT
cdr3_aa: CASSLDFVEAFF

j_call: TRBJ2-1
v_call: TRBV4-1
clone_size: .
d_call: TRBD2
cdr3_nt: TGCGCCAGCAGCCAGGAGGGACTAGCGGCTTACAATGAGCAGTTCTTC
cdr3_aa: CASSQEGLAAYNEQFF

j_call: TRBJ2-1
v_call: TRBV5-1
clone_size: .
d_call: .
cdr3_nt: TGCGCCAGCAGCCCGGAGGGGGCGTACAATGAGCAGTTCTTC
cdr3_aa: CASSPEGAYNEQFF

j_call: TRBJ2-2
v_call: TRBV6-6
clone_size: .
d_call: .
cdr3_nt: TGTGCCAGCGACCGGGACACGGGCACCGGGGAGCTGTTTTTT
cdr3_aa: CASDRDTGTGELFF

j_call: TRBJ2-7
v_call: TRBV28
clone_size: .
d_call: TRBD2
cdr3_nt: TGTGCCAGCAGCCCTTTCGGGGGGACCTACGAGCAGTACTTC
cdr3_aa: CASSPFGGTYEQYF

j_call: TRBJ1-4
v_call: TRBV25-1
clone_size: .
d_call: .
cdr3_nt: TGTGCCAGCAGTAGGGGACACGGCACAATTCGTTCAGAAAAACTGTTTTTT
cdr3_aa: CASSRGHGTIRSEKLFF

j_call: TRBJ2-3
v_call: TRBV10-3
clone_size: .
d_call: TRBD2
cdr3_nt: TGTGCCATCAGACCCGGGGGGGGTGGTAGCACAGATACGCAGTATTTT
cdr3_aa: CAIRPGGGGSTDTQYF

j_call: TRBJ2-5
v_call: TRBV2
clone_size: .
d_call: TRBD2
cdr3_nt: TGTGCCAGCAGTATGGGACTAGCGGGGTTCCAAGAGACCCAGTACTTC
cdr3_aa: CASSMGLAGFQETQYF

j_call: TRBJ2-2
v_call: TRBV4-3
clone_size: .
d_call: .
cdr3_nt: TGCGCCAGCAGCCGAGGGTCGTCGAACACCGGGGAGCTGTTTTTT
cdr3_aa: CASSRGSSNTGELFF

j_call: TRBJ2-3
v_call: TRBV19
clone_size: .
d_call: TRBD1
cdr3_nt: TGTGCCAGTAGTATAGATCTTAGGGGGAACAGGGGGTATGGCACAGATACGCAGTATTTT
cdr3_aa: CASSIDLRGNRGYGTDTQYF

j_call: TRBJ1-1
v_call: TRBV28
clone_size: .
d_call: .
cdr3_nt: TGTGCCAGCAGTTTAACAGGGCGGGTGAACACTGAAGCTTTCTTT
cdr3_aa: CASSLTGRVNTEAFF

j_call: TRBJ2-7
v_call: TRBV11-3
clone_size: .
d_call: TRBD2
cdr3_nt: TGTGCCAGCAGCAACCTAGCGGGGGGGATCACCTACGAGCAGTACTTC
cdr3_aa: CASSNLAGGITYEQYF

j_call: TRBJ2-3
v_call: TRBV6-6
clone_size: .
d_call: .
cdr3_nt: TGTGCCAGCAGCCCCCGAAGAGCGGCACGCACAGATACGCAGTATTTT
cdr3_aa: CASSPRRAARTDTQYF

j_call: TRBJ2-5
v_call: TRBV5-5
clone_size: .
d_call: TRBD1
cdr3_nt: TGTGCCAGCAGCAAGTTAAGCCGGGACAGGGTCGCTGGAGAGACCCAGTACTTC
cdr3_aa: CASSKLSRDRVAGETQYF